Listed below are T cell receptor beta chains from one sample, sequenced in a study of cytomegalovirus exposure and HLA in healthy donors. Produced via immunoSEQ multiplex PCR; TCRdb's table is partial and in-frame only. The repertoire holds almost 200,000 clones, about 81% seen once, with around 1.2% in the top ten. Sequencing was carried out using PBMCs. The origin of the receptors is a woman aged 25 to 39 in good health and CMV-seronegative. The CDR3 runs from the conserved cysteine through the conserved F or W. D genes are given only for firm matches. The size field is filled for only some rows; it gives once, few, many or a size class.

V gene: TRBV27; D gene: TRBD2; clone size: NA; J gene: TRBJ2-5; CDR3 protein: CASSTGLAGATQETQYF
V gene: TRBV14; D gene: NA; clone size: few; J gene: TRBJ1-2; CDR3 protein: CASSQEGLFRGNYGYTF
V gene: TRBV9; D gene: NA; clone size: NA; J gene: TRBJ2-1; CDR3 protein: CASSEDTYNEQFF
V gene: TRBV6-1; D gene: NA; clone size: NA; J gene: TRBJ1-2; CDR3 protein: CASSRDEGYYGYTF
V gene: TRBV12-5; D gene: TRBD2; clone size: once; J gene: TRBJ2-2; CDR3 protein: CASGLSAGNTGELFF
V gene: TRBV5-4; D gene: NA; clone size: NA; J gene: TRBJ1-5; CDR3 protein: CASSEGPTYSNQPQHF
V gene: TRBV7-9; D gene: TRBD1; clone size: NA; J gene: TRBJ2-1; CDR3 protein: CASSLYPTRDRGYNEQFF
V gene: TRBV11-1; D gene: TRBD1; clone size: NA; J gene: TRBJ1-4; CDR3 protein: CASSRDRVGEKLFF
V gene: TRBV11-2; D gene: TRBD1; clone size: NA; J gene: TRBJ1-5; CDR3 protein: CASSGTGGHQPQHF
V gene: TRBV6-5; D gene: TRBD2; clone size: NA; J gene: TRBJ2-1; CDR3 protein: CASRLGGRTEQFF
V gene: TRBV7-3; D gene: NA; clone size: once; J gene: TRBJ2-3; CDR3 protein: CASSAPPESTQYF
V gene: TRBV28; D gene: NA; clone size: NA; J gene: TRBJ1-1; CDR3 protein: CASSTTGKGTEAFF
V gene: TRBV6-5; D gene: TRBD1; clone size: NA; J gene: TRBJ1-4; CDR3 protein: CASSHPRDRHEKLFF
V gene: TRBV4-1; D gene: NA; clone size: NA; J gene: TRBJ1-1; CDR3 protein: CASRGRRAEAFF
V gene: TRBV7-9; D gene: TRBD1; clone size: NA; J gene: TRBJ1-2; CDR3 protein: CASSSGTGNYGYTF
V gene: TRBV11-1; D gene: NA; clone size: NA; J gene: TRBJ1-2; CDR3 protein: CASSPGRGGYGYTF
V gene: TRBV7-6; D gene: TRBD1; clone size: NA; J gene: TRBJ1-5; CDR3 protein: CASSLLRTGTQHF
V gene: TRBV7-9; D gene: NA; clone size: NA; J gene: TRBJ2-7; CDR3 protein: CASSPGVDTYEQYF
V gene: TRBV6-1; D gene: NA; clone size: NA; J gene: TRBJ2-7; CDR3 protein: CASSVLGRNNYEQYF
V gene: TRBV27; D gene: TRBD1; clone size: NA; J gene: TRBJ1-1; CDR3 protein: CASSRWDSRATEAFF
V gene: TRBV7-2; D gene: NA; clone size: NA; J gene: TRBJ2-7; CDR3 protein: CASSPRGGSYEQYF
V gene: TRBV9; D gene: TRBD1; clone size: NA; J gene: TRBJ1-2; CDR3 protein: CASSATSRQGHVYGYTF
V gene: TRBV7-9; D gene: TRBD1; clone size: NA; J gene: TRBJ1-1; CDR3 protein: CASSLTGKGTEAFF
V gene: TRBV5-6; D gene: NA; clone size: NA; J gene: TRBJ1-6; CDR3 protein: CASSPQGFLGSPLHF
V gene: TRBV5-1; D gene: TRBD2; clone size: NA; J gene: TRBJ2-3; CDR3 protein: CASSLGLAADTDTQYF
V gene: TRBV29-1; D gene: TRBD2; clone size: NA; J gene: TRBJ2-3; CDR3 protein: CSVEGPLFREDIDTQYF
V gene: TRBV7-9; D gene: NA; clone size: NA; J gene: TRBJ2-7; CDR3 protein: CASSRTREFLEQYF
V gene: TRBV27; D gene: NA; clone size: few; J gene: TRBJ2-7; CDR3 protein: CASMVSRDFFEQYF
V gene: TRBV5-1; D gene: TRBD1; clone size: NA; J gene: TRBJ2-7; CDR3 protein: CASFPGQGLYEQYF
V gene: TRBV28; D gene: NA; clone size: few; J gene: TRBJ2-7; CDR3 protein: CASTKRSYEQYF
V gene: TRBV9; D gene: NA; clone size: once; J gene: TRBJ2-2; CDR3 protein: CASSPRGNPGELFF
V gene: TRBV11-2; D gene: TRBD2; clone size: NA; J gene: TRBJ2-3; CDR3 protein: CASSPRVSGRADTQYF
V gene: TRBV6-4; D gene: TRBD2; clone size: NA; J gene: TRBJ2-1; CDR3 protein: CASSSLAGVYNEQFF
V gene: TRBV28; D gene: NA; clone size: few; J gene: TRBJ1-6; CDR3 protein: CASSRGQPATALHF
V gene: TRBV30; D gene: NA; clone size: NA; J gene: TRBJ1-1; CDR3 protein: CAWGGTGSTEAFF
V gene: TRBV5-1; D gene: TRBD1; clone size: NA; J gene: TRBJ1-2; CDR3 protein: CASSLAEGAPVPYTF
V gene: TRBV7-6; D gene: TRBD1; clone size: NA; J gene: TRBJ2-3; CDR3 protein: CASSVGQGLGTDTQYF
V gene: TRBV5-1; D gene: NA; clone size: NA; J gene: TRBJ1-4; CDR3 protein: CASSLYATNEKLFF
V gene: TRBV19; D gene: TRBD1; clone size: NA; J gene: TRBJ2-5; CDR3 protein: CASSINLGTAKETQYF
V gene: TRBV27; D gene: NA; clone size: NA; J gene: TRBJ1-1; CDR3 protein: CASSFDLENTEAFF
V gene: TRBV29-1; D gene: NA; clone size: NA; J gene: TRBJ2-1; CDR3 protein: CSVYHGQSEQFF
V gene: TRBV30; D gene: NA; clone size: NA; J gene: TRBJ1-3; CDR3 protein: CAWSVRTAGNTIYF
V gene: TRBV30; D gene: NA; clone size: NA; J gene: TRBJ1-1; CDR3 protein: CAWSAQVREGAFF
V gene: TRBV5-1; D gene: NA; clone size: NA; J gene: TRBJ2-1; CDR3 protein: CASSIYPGLGGPNEQFF
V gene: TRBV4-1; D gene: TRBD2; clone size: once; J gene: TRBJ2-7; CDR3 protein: CASSQAGLAAEQYF